This T cell receptor beta chain originates from a study of shared clonotypes between healthy human individuals. Study-wide findings and caveats: Compared with memory subsets, naive subsets generally had larger estimated richness. It was the non-shared clonotypes that had lower generation probabilities than clonotypes shared by all four donors.

About this clone itself: Its antigen is unknown.

TCRdb's copy holds only in-frame clones and misses some; the assay was immunoSEQ multiplex PCR. This sample has over a million clones, with about 84% found just once. The sample taken for sequencing was memory CD4+ T cells from PBMCs. Subset reported: CD45RA-negative fraction. This receptor was identified in a man between 18 and 35 years old in good health. Some clones in this sample may be carry-over from other donors' samples.

CDR3 in amino acids: CASRMSGQGAFYEQYF. The CDR3 region has the DNA TGTGCCAGCAGAATGTCGGGACAGGGGGCCTTCTACGAGCAGTACTTC. The rearrangement joins TRBV28 to TRBJ2-7, with TRBD1 identical over 12 bases. J gave up 3 bases and V 6 bases, and 9 bases lay outside the gene matches. The CDR3 loop spans 16 amino acids. Germline-derived CDR1 and CDR2 are MDHEN and SYDVKM.